The entry that follows covers one TCR beta chain sequence. The data originate from a study of OX40 agonist ivuxolimab in advanced cancers. Overall study context: Partial responses were recorded for three patients, including one with hepatocellular carcinoma and two with cutaneous melanoma.

The data were produced by immunoSEQ multiplex PCR, yet TCRdb's version contains in-frame clones alone and is incomplete. Of some 68,000 clones listed, about 86% are singletons. This CDR3 is built from 14 residues. Trimming took off 4 bases at V and 2 bases at J, with 10 bases between the two ends. The germline V gene has CDR1 SGHRS and CDR2 YFSETQ. The V and J genes are TRBV5-1 and TRBJ1-5, with D perhaps matching TRBD1 (6 bases). The sequence was collected from an adult with an advanced solid tumor such as melanoma, head and neck, liver or kidney cancer. The sample in question was CD4+ or CD8+ T cells sorted from blood, obtained in a trial of the OX40 agonist ivuxolimab. The CDR3 DNA is TGCGCCAGCAGCCAGGAGGGGGGCAATCAGCCCCAGCATTTT. Translated: CASSQEGGNQPQHF.